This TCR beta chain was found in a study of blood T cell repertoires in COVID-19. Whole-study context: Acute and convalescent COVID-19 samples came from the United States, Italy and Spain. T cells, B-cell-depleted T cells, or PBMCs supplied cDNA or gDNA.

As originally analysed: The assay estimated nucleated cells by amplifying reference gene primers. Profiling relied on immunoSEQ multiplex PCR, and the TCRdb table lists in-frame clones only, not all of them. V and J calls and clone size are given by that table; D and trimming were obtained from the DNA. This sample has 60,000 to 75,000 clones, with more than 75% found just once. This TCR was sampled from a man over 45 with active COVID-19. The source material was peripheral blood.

DNA for the CDR3: TGTGCCAGCTCACCCCCAAGCAACTACCCTGGTTCACCCCTCCACTTT. Translating it yields CASSPPSNYPGSPLHF. This chain joins TRBV18 and TRBJ1-6; no clear D. This CDR3 contains 16 residues. Germline-derived CDR1 and CDR2 are KGHSH and LQKENI. The V end lost 3 bases, the J end lost 9 bases, and 18 bases lay between the germline ends. Supplemented by reference TRBV18 and TRBJ1-6, the full variable domain reads NAGVMQNPRHLVRRRGQEARLRCSPMKGHSHVYWYRQLPEEGLKFMVYLQKENIIDESGMPKERFSAEFPKEGPSILRIQQVVRGDSAAYFCASSPPSNYPGSPLHFGNGTRLTVT.